The entry that follows covers one T cell receptor beta chain sequence. It lacks a known antigen. No base-level quality is on record; no much larger clone is a single base apart. The data stem from a study of cytomegalovirus exposure and HLA in healthy donors (dated by TCRdb to about 2017). Broadly, across the study: In an earlier analysis of some 550 of the donors, 276 Gb of sequence data and approximately 120 million unique TCR beta sequences from about 179 million T cells were reported. In a later genetic analysis, genome-wide SNP genotypes for about 55% of the roughly 670 donors were used, and that subset was treated as a discovery cohort. Donor age, sex, ethnicity and CMV serostatus were collected together with the repertoire data. The aim of the study was to test whether cataloging public T cell receptors could identify signatures of past pathogen exposure. To study patterns of TCR occurrence, a later analysis re-analyzed previously published TCR beta repertoires from 600 to 750 donors and added high-resolution HLA genotyping. Among the approximately 420 genotyped donors, 75% to 90% belonged to the genetic ancestry cluster associated with self-reported Caucasian donors. On average, around 240,000 unique TCR beta nucleotide sequences were sequenced per donor among about 400 genotyped donors of the cohort, with 15% to 20% of those sequences being non-productive. An earlier analysis of some 500 of the donors used high-throughput TCR beta sequencing to judge whether each TCR beta V gene segment behaved as functional or pseudogenic. Approximately 310 gigabases of sequencing data and 70 million to 85 million unique TCR sequences were included in an early release covering under 650 HLA-typed donors. Class I and class II HLA loci were covered by the typing at four-digit resolution. To predict cytomegalovirus infection status, the study brought together high-throughput TCR immunosequencing, statistical association of individual TCRs with disease status, and machine learning. Roughly 5 DR-DQ haplotypes were handled as single units for association and clustering, since linkage in the cohort was strong. Along with the approximately 670-subject first cohort, a separate validation cohort of over a hundred different subjects was used. Rather than drawing on any new phenotypic data, the later analysis identified candidate immune exposures from TCR beta sequences and the way those sequences occurred across donors. Typing coverage varied by locus: roughly 629-640 donors for A, B, C, DRB1 and DQB1; approximately 560 for DQA1; more than 600 for DPA1; roughly 450 for DPB1. Every repertoire in the discovery cohort had been generated on one and the same sequencing platform. The study used immunosequencing to profile the T cell repertoires of approximately 650 subjects and linked those repertoires to cytomegalovirus serostatus.

Library preparation used the immunoSEQ multiplex PCR assay. For the multiplex PCR, a mixture combining 60 forward primers for TCR Vbeta segments and 13 reverse primers for TCR Jbeta segments was used. A multiplex PCR assay on genomic DNA amplified the CDR3 region of rearranged TCR beta genes. On the Illumina HiSeq System, the amplified TCR beta libraries were sequenced as 87-base-pair reads. Regarding the original processing steps: A later analysis counted about 80 million unique TCR beta chains across the 550 to 700 repertoires, and some 11 million of these chains were shared by at least two donors. Raw reads were error-corrected and collapsed into unique sequences with a nearest-neighbor algorithm that merged closely related sequences to remove PCR and sequencing errors. Alignment of CDR3 sequences to IMGT reference sequences was used to assign V, D and J gene segments. Each retained sequence needed at least a six-nucleotide match to both a V gene segment and a J gene segment. A rearrangement was called productive if the CDR3 had no stop codons and remained in frame with V and J, and every other rearrangement was called non-productive. Following IMGT convention, CDR3 was defined as the stretch from the second conserved V-encoded cysteine up to the conserved J-encoded phenylalanine. The earlier analysis of about 590 of the donors excluded sequences that lacked an unambiguous match to a single V gene segment. In an earlier analysis of approximately 550 of the donors, V segments were called functional above 56.7% productive rearrangements and were called segregating when the between-donor standard deviation exceeded 5%. To diagnose cytomegalovirus status from the catalog of TCR beta chain sequences, a statistical classification framework was built. In a later analysis, V and J genes were assigned by comparing TCR nucleotide sequences against IMGT/GENE-DB human TR gene sequences. In a later analysis, CDR3 sequences and most-parsimonious VDJ recombination scenarios were assigned using the TCRdist pipeline. In a later analysis, each TCR beta chain was defined by its CDR3 amino acid sequence together with its V-gene family, and reads lacking a unique V-gene family were excluded. In a later analysis, around 600 highly shared, low-generation-probability nucleotide sequences were removed to address suspected cross-contamination and a sequencing artifact. In a later analysis, a clonal expansion index was calculated for each public chain from normalized within-repertoire ranks of inferred template counts. Generation probabilities in a later analysis came from a VDJ recombination model fitted to out-of-frame rearrangements, and those results were checked against IGoR. A later analysis scored TCR-TCR, TCR-HLA and TCR-CMV co-occurrence with hypergeometric tests, applying a repertoire-size bias correction to TCR pairs. To estimate false discovery rates, a later analysis permuted the HLA or CMV assignments 20 times. In a later analysis, co-occurring TCRs were grouped with DBSCAN, and TCRdist sequence similarity was added when clustering was performed within HLA-allele-positive subsets. Co-occurrence clustering excluded repertoires with fewer than 30,000 or more than 120,000 public chains, plus five with anomalous nucleotide sharing. TCRdb took this table from immuneACCESS and kept in-frame rearrangements with V and J called. Such tables lack part of the clones; where checked against another copy, unresolved V genes explain under half of the gap, and the rest is unexplained. The DNA gave D and trimming, while V, J and clone size come from that table. This sample has 120,000 to 150,000 clones in its table, and less than 85% of those were observed once. The top ten clonotypes cover about 6.5% of the sample.

Deletion took 4 bases off V and 5 bases off J, with a span of 12 bases between the germline ends. Taken from the germline V gene, the CDR1 and CDR2 loops are SGHTS and YDEGEE. Spanning cysteine to phenylalanine, the CDR3 consists of 13 amino acids. Only the CDR3 portion is preserved as DNA: 39 bases, with reading frame beginning at the first base. The cohort comprised fewer than 700 healthy bone marrow donors. At the time of sampling, all cohort members were nominally healthy, though unrecorded immune exposures were likely present. The donor was CMV seropositive and was included in the group of 250 to 300 seropositive cohort members. A peripheral blood sample was provided by each donor, and peripheral blood mononuclear cells were used for TCR beta sequencing. Genomic DNA was extracted from the blood cell samples with the Qiagen DNeasy Blood Extraction Kit. On the study overall, not on this receptor specifically: A later genetic analysis associated a missense DCLRE1C variant with V-gene and J-gene trimming of TCR beta chains, and an independent cohort replicated the association. An earlier analysis of approximately 590 of the donors showed that most TCR beta V segments appeared in productive rearrangements either about 90% or about 30% of the time, which broadly matched IMGT annotations. In a later analysis, several top co-occurrence clusters were reported to appear linked to parvovirus B19, influenza, CMV and Epstein-Barr virus. In a later analysis, the rate of TCR association differed among HLA loci, with DRB1 alleles having the most associated TCRs and HLA-C alleles having the fewest. In this cohort, only TCR beta chains were sequenced, and detectable features were limited by the absence of alpha or paired-chain data. According to a later genetic analysis, donors in an Asian-associated ancestry cluster had fewer N-insertions in productive TCRs than the approximately 650-donor mean. A cluster of highly shared sequence variants was judged likely to represent a technical artifact of the sequencing pipeline. When HLA alleles, especially DR and DQ, strongly co-occurred, attributing TCR associations to individual alleles was difficult. Fewer than 20 rarely observed V segments, including chromosome 9 orphons, were excluded from the earlier analysis of approximately 600 of the donors because counts were too low. According to the authors, the approach could potentially be generalized to other disease states and immunological phenotypes. In both the original and validation cohorts, the classifier was reported to diagnose cytomegalovirus status with high specificity and sensitivity. A few of the identified cytomegalovirus-associated TCR beta chains were confirmed in vitro to be specific for cytomegalovirus antigens. Sequencing depth was assumed to be roughly uniform across donors in the presence/absence analyses, though that assumption may not hold. In the study, some 160 TCR beta chains were listed as associated with cytomegalovirus. Because HLA typing was missing for some donors at each locus, association tests included only the typed subset. A further reported finding was that TCR beta sequences accurately predicted the HLA-A and HLA-B alleles for most subjects in the first cohort. Some IMGT-functional V segments, including TRBV6-2 and TRBV6-3, could not be told apart with the 87-base-pair reads, so those segments were excluded. Immune exposure information for the cohort was limited to CMV serostatus. Compared with equally common non-associated chains, HLA-associated TCR beta chains in a later analysis were more clonally expanded and had lower generation probabilities. Most TCR sequences were observed very rarely across donors, whereas some public TCRs were present in many individuals. Most CMV-associated TCR beta chains appeared to be HLA-restricted in a later analysis, and the HLA associations seemed to be driven largely by CMV exposure. A later analysis associated 16,951 TCR beta sequences with specific HLA alleles at a false discovery rate of 0.05. Linkage disequilibrium might explain the correlated functional status among segregating V segments, but an unknown experimental factor could not be excluded.

The receptor was derived from a man aged 40-49 years in good health and CMV-seropositive. The sequence links TRBV5-8 to TRBJ1-1; TRBD1 could be the D gene, as 6 bases match. The sequenced sample was PBMCs. The CDR3: CASSRGGLTEAFF. The nucleotide sequence is TGTGCCAGCAGCCGGGGGGGCCTTACTGAAGCTTTCTTT.